This TCR beta chain derives from a study of PD-1 blockade in classical Hodgkin lymphoma. Assay used: immunoSEQ multiplex PCR; TCRdb lists only in-frame clones, some missing. Of about 90,000 clones in the sample, around 90% were seen once. This CDR3 has 14 amino acids. The ends lost 3 bases at V and 7 bases at J; junction bases unmatched: 7. CDR1 is SNHLY and CDR2 is FYNNEI in the germline V gene. After autologous stem cell transplantation all patients relapsed, and prior brentuximab vedotin exposure differed between cohorts. The chain recombines TRBV2 with TRBJ1-2, with 8 bases that match TRBD1. The source of this sequence is a human donor with classical Hodgkin lymphoma. The sequences come from peripheral blood mononuclear cells (PBMCs), collected before the second cycle of nivolumab. CDR3 in amino acids: CASSDQGAGIGYTF. The CDR3 DNA reads TGTGCCAGCAGTGATCAGGGGGCAGGGATTGGCTACACCTTC.